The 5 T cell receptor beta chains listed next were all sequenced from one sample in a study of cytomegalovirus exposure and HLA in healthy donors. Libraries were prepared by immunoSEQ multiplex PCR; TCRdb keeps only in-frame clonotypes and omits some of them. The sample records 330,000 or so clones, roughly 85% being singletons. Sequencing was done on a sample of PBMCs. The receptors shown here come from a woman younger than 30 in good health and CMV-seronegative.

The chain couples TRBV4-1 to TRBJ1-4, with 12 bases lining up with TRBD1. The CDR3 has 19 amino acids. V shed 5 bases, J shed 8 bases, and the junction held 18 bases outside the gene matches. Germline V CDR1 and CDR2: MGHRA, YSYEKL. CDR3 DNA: TGCGCCAGCAGCGGTGACGGGACAGGGGGCGAAAGGTTTGGGGAAAAACTGTTTTTT. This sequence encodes CASSGDGTGGERFGEKLFF.

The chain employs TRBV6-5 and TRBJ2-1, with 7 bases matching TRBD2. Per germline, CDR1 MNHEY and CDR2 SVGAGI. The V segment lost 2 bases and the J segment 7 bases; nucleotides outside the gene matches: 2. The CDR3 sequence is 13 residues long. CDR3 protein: CASSYGEGNEQFF. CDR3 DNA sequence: TGTGCCAGCAGTTACGGGGAGGGGAATGAGCAGTTCTTC.

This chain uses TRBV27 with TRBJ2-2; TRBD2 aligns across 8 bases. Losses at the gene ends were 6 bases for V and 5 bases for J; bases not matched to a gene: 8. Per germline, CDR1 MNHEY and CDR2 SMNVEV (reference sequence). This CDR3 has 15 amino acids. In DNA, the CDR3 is TGTGCCAGCAGGGCCGGGACTAGTCTAACCGGGGAGCTGTTTTTT. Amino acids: CASRAGTSLTGELFF.

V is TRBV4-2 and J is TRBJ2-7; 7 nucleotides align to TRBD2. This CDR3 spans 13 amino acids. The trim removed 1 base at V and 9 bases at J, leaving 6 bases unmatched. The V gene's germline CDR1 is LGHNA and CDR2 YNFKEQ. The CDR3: CASSQAVASGQYF. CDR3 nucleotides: TGTGCCAGCAGCCAAGCGGTGGCTAGCGGGCAGTACTTC.

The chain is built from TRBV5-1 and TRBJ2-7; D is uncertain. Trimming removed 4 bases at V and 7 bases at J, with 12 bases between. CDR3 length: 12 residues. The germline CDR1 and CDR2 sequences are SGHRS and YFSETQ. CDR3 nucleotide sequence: TGCGCCAGCAGCCCTGGGCAGGAAGAGCAGTACTTC. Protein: CASSPGQEEQYF.